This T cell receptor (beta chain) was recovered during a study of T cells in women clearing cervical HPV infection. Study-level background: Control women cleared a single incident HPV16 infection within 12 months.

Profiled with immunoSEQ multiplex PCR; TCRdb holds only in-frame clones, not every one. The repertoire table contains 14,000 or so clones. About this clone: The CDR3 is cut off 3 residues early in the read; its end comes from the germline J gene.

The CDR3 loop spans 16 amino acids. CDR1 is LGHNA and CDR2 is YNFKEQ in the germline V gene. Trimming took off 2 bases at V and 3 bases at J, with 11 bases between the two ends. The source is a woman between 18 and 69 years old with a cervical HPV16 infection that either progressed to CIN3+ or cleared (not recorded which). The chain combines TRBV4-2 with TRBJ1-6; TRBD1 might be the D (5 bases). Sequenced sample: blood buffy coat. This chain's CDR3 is CASSQMTGGYNSPLHF. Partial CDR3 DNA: TGTGCCAGCAGCCAAATGACGGGGGGCTATAATTCACCC.